A selection of T cell receptor beta chains follows, all from one sample in a study of blood T cell repertoires in COVID-19. Profiling relied on immunoSEQ multiplex PCR, and the TCRdb table lists in-frame clones only, not all of them. This sample carries about 410,000 clones, around 86% of them seen once, and the ten largest clones take more than 1.4%. The specimen was peripheral blood. Receptors were obtained from a woman between 25 and 40 years old with active or convalescent COVID-19. The CDR3 runs from the conserved cysteine through the conserved F or W. The order of the fields is clone size, V gene, J gene, CDR3 protein. Rows give clone size only sometimes, using once, few, many, or a class for an expanded clone.

>-|TRBV19|TRBJ2-2
CASRMTSGTGELFF
>few|TRBV27|TRBJ2-7
CASSPWDSSYEQYF
>-|TRBV6-1|TRBJ1-1
CASSEVGVYTEAFF
>once|TRBV6-4|TRBJ1-1
CASSDSRATGRAFF
>-|TRBV2|TRBJ1-1
CASSWTGSNTEAFF
>-|TRBV19|TRBJ2-5
CASRLDGGETQYF
>-|TRBV7-9|TRBJ2-1
CASSKDQARPQFF
>-|TRBV11-3|TRBJ2-2
CASSLGQGLFF
>-|TRBV10-3|TRBJ1-1
CAISLQGSTEAFF
>-|TRBV5-1|TRBJ1-5
CASSPGDFSVNQPQHF
>-|TRBV5-1|TRBJ1-4
CASSLDPGMEEKLFF